Following are 14 T cell receptor beta chains from one sample sequenced in a study of OX40 agonist ivuxolimab in advanced cancers. Sequencing used immunoSEQ multiplex PCR; TCRdb keeps in-frame clones, though not all of them. The sample contains over 75,000 clones, 94% of which appear only once. The sequencing here drew on CD4+ or CD8+ T cells sorted from blood, taken in a trial of the OX40 agonist ivuxolimab. The source is an adult with an advanced solid tumor such as melanoma, head and neck, liver or kidney cancer.

The chain employs TRBV13 and TRBJ2-5; TRBD1 agrees at 8 bases. The germline CDR1 and CDR2 sequences are PRHDT and FYEKMQ (reference sequence). The V and J ends lost 5 bases and 0 bases, in that order; junction bases with no gene match: 8. This CDR3 has 16 amino acids. CDR3 loop: CASSPRQGPHQETQYF. In DNA, the CDR3 is TGTGCCAGCAGCCCCCGACAGGGGCCGCACCAAGAGACCCAGTACTTC.

The CDR3 nucleotides are TGCGCCAGCAGCCTATTACTGGACAGGGTCCACGAGCAGTACTTC. This codes for CASSLLLDRVHEQYF. This chain connects TRBV4-1 to TRBJ2-7, with 8 bases aligning to TRBD1. The CDR3 loop spans 15 amino acids. Germline trimming cut 4 bases from V and 5 bases from J; bases unmatched to any gene: 10. Germline lookup yields CDR1 MGHRA and CDR2 YSYEKL.

The rearrangement uses TRBV27 and TRBJ1-1, with 7 bases matching TRBD1. Losses at the gene ends were 8 bases for V and 0 bases for J; bases not matched to a gene: 3. This CDR3 region has 13 residues. Germline CDR1 and CDR2: MNHEY and SMNVEV (reference sequence). CDR3 sequence (DNA): TGTGCCAGCTCTACAGGGGTGAACACTGAAGCTTTCTTT. Its protein is CASSTGVNTEAFF.

The chain has TRBV2 and TRBJ2-7; maybe TRBD2 (6 bases). V lost 4 bases, J lost 1 base, and 14 bases lay in between. CDR1 and CDR2 from the germline V gene are SNHLY and FYNNEI. The CDR3 is 15 amino acids. The CDR3 region is CASSVSREESYEQYF. CDR3 DNA sequence: TGTGCCAGCAGTGTTTCTAGGGAGGAATCCTACGAGCAGTACTTC.

The rearrangement joins TRBV7-2 to TRBJ1-2; TRBD1 might be the D (5 bases). V lost 6 bases, J lost 5 bases, and 13 bases lay in between. The CDR3 is 13 residues long. Germline CDR1 and CDR2: SGHTA and FQGNSA. The CDR3 DNA is TGTGCCAGCAGGGCAGGGAGCGCATATGGCTACACCTTC. Amino acids: CASRAGSAYGYTF.

The rearrangement links TRBV29-1 to TRBJ2-7; the D gene is possibly TRBD1 (5 bases). Germline V gives CDR1 SQVTM, CDR2 ANQGSEA. The CDR3 is 12 residues long. Trimming pared 7 bases from V and 0 bases from J, leaving 10 bases between. The CDR3 loop reads CSAETDSYEQYF. The CDR3 DNA reads as TGCAGCGCTGAGACAGACTCCTACGAGCAGTACTTC.

The gene calls are TRBV4-1 and TRBJ2-3; 11 bases map to TRBD2. The trim removed 2 bases at V and 5 bases at J, leaving 9 bases unmatched. The germline gives CDR1 MGHRA, CDR2 YSYEKL. This CDR3 has 17 amino acids. CDR3: CASSQSIAGGRGDTQYF. CDR3 DNA: TGCGCCAGCAGCCAATCCATAGCGGGGGGGCGGGGAGATACGCAGTATTTT.

V is TRBV10-3 and J is TRBJ2-7; D is possibly TRBD1 or TRBD2 (5 bases each). The germline V and J ends were trimmed by 5 bases and 3 bases, with 14 bases remaining between them. Germline assignment: CDR1 ENHRY and CDR2 SYGVKD. There are 14 residues in the CDR3. The CDR3 DNA reads TGTGCCATCAGTCTTGACTATCAGGGCTACGAGCAGTACTTC. Encoded protein: CAISLDYQGYEQYF.

This clone showed up just a few times. The J gene is TRBJ1-1, the V gene TRBV19; D is uncertain. The CDR3 spans 11 residues. Germline V lookup: CDR1 LNHDA, CDR2 SQIVND (reference sequence). The V gene lost 3 bases and the J gene lost 4 bases, with 3 bases spanning the gap. The CDR3, as DNA: TGTGCCAGTAGTATGGGCACTGAAGCTTTCTTT. This gives the protein CASSMGTEAFF.

The rearrangement links TRBV7-6 to TRBJ2-5; D is uncertain. With 1 base removed from V and 9 bases from J, the gap between germline ends came to 12 bases. CDR3 length equals 13 residues. Per germline, CDR1 SGHVS and CDR2 FNYEAQ. The CDR3 loop reads CASSLEVKWAQYF. The CDR3 nucleotides are TGTGCCAGCAGCTTAGAGGTCAAATGGGCCCAGTACTTC. The whole variable domain, filled in from reference TRBV7-6 and TRBJ2-5, reads GAGVSQSPRYKVTKRGQDVALRCDPISGHVSLYWYRQALGQGPEFLTYFNYEAQQDKSGLPNDRFSAERPEGSISTLTIQRTEQRDSAMYRCASSLEVKWAQYFGPGTRLLVL.

The chain is built from TRBV29-1 and TRBJ2-2, with 7 bases matching TRBD1. The CDR3 runs to 13 residues. CDR1 and CDR2 (germline): SQVTM, ANQGSEA. With V trimmed by 2 bases and J by 5 bases, 2 bases remained unmatched. CDR3: CSVERGQTGELFF. CDR3 in DNA: TGCAGCGTTGAAAGGGGGCAGACCGGGGAGCTGTTTTTT.

The chain has TRBV5-1 and TRBJ2-7, with a possible D match to TRBD2 (5 bases). Germline CDR1 is SGHRS and CDR2 is YFSETQ. The CDR3 contains 12 residues. V lost 7 bases, J lost 2 bases, and 10 bases lay in between. DNA for the CDR3: TGCGCCAGCGGGAGCCGAGCCTACGAGCAGTACTTC. Translating it yields CASGSRAYEQYF.

The V and J genes are TRBV2 and TRBJ1-5; D is unresolved. With 6 bases removed from V and 1 base from J, the gap between germline ends came to 7 bases. The germline CDR1 and CDR2 sequences are SNHLY and FYNNEI. The CDR3 is 13 residues long. The DNA of the CDR3 is TGTGCCAGCAGCCCGCCAAGCAATCAGCCCCAGCATTTT. Protein: CASSPPSNQPQHF. Combining the CDR3 with reference TRBV2 and TRBJ1-5 gives the whole variable domain EPEVTQTPSHQVTQMGQEVILRCVPISNHLYFYWYRQILGQKVEFLVSFYNNEISEKSEIFDDQFSVERPDGSNFTLKIRSTKLEDSAMYFCASSPPSNQPQHFGDGTRLSIL.

The rearrangement joins TRBV4-2 to TRBJ1-2, with a weak D call TRBD1 (5 bases). The length of the CDR3 is 15 residues. Trimming pared 4 bases from V and 7 bases from J, leaving 19 bases between. Germline CDR1 LGHNA, CDR2 YNFKEQ. The CDR3 protein is CASSLVGTPEGGYTF. CDR3 coding DNA: TGTGCCAGCAGCCTCGTAGGGACTCCCGAGGGTGGCTACACCTTC.